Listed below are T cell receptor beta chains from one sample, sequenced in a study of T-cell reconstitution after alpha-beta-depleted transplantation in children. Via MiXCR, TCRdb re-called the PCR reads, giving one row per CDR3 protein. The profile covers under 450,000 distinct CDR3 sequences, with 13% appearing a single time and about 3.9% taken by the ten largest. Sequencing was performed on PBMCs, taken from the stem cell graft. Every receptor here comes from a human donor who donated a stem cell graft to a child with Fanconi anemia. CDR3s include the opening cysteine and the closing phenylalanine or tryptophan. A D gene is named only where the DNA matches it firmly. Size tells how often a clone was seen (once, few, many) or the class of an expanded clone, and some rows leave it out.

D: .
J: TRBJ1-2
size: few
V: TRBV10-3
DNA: TGTGCCATCAGTGAGTTAGCCTATGACAGTCACTATGGCTACACCTTC
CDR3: CAISELAYDSHYGYTF

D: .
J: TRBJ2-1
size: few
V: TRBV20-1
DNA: TGCAGTGCTAGCCGGGACCCTTACAATGAGCAGTTCTTC
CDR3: CSASRDPYNEQFF

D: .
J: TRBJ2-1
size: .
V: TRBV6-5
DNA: TGTGCCAGCAGTTACTCGGAAGCGGTCCTCTACAATGAGCAGTTCTTC
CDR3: CASSYSEAVLYNEQFF

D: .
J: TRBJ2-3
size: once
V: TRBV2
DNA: TGTGCCAGCAGTGTTCAGCTGGGGTCGGATACGCAGTATTTT
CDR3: CASSVQLGSDTQYF

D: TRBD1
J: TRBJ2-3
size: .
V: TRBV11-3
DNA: TGTGCCAGCAGCTCGCGACAGGGCTTTGCAGATACGCAGTATTTT
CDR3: CASSSRQGFADTQYF

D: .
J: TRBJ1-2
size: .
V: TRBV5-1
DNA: TGCGCCAGCAGCTTAACACAGAGAACTCATGGCTACACCTTC
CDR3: CASSLTQRTHGYTF

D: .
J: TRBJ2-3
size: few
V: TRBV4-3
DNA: TGCGCCAGCAGCCAAGAGTTTTCTCCGCAGGGAACAGATACGCAGTATTTT
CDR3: CASSQEFSPQGTDTQYF

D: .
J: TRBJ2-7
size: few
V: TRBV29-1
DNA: TGCAGCGTTGCGGCGGGCCAGGGGGGGACAGGGCAGTACTTC
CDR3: CSVAAGQGGTGQYF

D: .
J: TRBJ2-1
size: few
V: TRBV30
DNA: TGTGCCTGGAGTGTATCGACTGGGAATGAGCAGTTCTTC
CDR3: CAWSVSTGNEQFF

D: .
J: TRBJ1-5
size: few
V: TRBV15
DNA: TGTGCCACCAGCAGAGATTGGGGACCCGATCAGCCCCAGCATTTT
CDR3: CATSRDWGPDQPQHF

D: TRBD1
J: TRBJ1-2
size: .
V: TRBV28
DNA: TGTGCCAGCAGTTCGGACAGGTGGTCTGAAAACTATGGCTACACCTTC
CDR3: CASSSDRWSENYGYTF

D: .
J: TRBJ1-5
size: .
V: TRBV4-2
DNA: TGTGCCAGCAGCCAAGATATAAGAGGGGTGGACCAGCCCCAGCATTTT
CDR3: CASSQDIRGVDQPQHF

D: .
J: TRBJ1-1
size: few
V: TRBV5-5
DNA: TGTGCCAGCAGCTTGCACTTCGAGGAAGCTTTCTTT
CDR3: CASSLHFEEAFF

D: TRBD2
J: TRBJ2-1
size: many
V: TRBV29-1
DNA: TGCAGCGTTACCATTAGACCTACTAGCGGGAATGAGCAGTTCTTC
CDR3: CSVTIRPTSGNEQFF

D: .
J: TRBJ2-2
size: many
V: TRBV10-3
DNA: TGTGCCATCAGCCTTACCGGGACTGATCGCACCGGGGAGCTGTTTTTT
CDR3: CAISLTGTDRTGELFF

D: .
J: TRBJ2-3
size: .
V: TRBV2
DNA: TGTGCCAGCATGGATGGGCTAGCACTAACAAGCACAGATACGCAGTATTTT
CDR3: CASMDGLALTSTDTQYF

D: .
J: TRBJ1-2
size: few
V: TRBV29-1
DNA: TGCAGCGTTTCACAGGGAGCTAACTATGGCTACACCTTC
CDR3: CSVSQGANYGYTF

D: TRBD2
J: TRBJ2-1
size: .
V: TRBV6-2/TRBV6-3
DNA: TGTGCCAGCAGTTCTGGACTAGCGGGGGCTCCCAATGAGCAGTTCTTC
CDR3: CASSSGLAGAPNEQFF

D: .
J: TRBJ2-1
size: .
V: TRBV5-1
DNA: TGCGCCAGCAGCTGGGGCCTGACCCGCGGTAATGAGCAGTTCTTC
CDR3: CASSWGLTRGNEQFF

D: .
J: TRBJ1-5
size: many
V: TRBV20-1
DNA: TGCAGTGCCTCTACGGGAGTCCATAGCAATCAGCCCCAGCATTTT
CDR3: CSASTGVHSNQPQHF

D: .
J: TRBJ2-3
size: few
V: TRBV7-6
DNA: TGTGCCAGCAGCTTAGGGAGGGTGCCAAGCACAGATACGCAGTATTTT
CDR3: CASSLGRVPSTDTQYF

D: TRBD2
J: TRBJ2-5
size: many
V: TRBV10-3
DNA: TGTGCCATCAGTGAGGGGCGGGGGGCCTCAGAGACCCAGTACTTC
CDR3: CAISEGRGASETQYF

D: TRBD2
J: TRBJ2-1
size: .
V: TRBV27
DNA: TGTGCCAGCGCTTTAATGGGGGGGTTCAATGAGCAGTTCTTC
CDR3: CASALMGGFNEQFF